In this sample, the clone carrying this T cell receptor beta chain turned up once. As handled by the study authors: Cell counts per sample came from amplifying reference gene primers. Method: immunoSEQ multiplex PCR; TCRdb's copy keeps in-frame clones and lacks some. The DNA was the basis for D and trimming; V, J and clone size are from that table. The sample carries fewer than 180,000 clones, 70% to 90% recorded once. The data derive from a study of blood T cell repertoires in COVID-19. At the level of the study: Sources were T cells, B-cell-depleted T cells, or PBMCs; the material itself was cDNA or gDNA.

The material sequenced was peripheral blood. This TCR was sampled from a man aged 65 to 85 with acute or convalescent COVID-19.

The CDR3 protein is CASSELRQGLHEQYF. The CDR3 DNA sequence: TGTGCCAGCAGTGAACTCCGACAGGGCCTCCACGAGCAGTACTTC. The genes are TRBV2 and TRBJ2-7, with 7 bases identical to TRBD1. With V trimmed by 2 bases and J by 5 bases, 9 bases remained unmatched. There are 15 residues in the CDR3. The germline V gene encodes CDR1 SNHLY and CDR2 FYNNEI.